This T cell receptor (beta chain) was sequenced in a study of vaccination and CD4 T cells after COVID-19. Turning to the study itself: Convalescent patients gave post-COVID blood a median around 91 days post-diagnosis, range 35 to 161. Cells were stimulated with overlapping spike peptides from SARS-CoV-2, HCoV-NL63, HCoV-OC43 and HCoV-229E.

Treatment noted: roughly 11-day PBMC culture with coronavirus spike peptide pools or control peptides (ViraFEST assay). The CDR3 has 15 amino acids. CDR1 is SEHNR, CDR2 FQNEAQ, per germline (reference sequence). Trimming shortened V by 5 bases and J by 0 bases, and 11 bases separated the two germline ends. For this clonotype: The target antigen is unknown.

Cultured CD4+ T cell DNA underwent sequencing with the Oncomine TCR Beta short-read assay. TCRdb called the PCR reads again in MiXCR, with one record for every CDR3 protein. The sample has approximately 20,000 distinct CDR3 sequences, 55% seen once. This chain joins TRBV7-9 and TRBJ1-5, with a weak D call TRBD1 (6 bases). The sequence was obtained from a human donor who had recovered from COVID-19. The sequenced sample was CD4+ T cells from blood, cultured in vitro. The CDR3 nucleotides read TGTGCCAGCAGCCGGGCAGGGGATAGCAATCAGCCCCAGCATTTT. It translates to CASSRAGDSNQPQHF.